This T cell receptor beta chain was profiled in a study of T-cell reconstitution after alpha-beta-depleted transplantation in children. Trimming took 6 bases from V and 4 from J; bases not matched to a gene: 11. This CDR3 spans 16 amino acids. CDR1 and CDR2 (germline): MNHEY, SVGAGI. A TCRbeta library incorporating unique molecular identifiers was prepared. TCRdb recomputed calls from the PCR reads with MiXCR, one row per CDR3 protein. The data contain over 550,000 distinct CDR3 sequences, approximately 10% of them singletons. Sample: PBMCs from the stem cell graft donor, taken from the stem cell graft. The chain is built from TRBV6-5 and TRBJ1-3; 8 bases match TRBD1. The clonotype was recovered from a human donor who donated a stem cell graft to a child with acute myeloid leukemia. Here the CDR3 DNA reads TGTGCCAGCAGACAAAGGCAGGGGGCGTGGGGAAACACCATATATTTT. Translated: CASRQRQGAWGNTIYF.